Sequencing of this T cell receptor beta chain was carried out in a study of regulatory T cells in long-lasting Graves disease. Whole-study context: Patients newly diagnosed with Graves' had been on antithyroid drugs for under 3 months.

As for time point: newly diagnosed GD, antithyroid drugs for less than 3 months. Researchers made the TCR library from RNA that was extracted from PBMCs. Study results and limitations: Persistent Graves' patients showed less TCR diversity than newly diagnosed patients showed.

With 8 bases removed from V and 2 bases from J, the gap between germline ends came to 13 bases. The CDR3 is 14 residues long. Germline V gives CDR1 MNHNS, CDR2 SASEGT. Concerning this clonotype itself: Its antigen is currently unknown.

The authors built TCR beta libraries using iRepertoire HTBI primers and Arm-PCR of CDR3 regions. TCRdb reprocessed the multiplex PCR reads via MiXCR and lists one record per CDR3 protein. This sample has about 430,000 distinct CDR3 sequences; 15% occur once, and the top ten carry over 7%. These data were also filed under a second study, of T cells in Graves' hyperthyroidism and ophthalmopathy. In that study: HTBI primers were used for first-round RT-PCR of the TCR CDR3. With a median lead of around 5.9 months before onset, the model predicted ophthalmopathy.

The rearrangement joins TRBV6-1 to TRBJ2-1; D remains ambiguous. The receptor's source is a woman aged 40 to 50 with Graves disease. The sequenced sample was peripheral blood mononuclear cells (PBMCs), obtained at new diagnosis, from a patient treated with antithyroid drugs. CDR3 DNA: TGTGCCAGCGGGAAAATCATGGCCTACAATGAGCAGTTCTTC. Protein sequence: CASGKIMAYNEQFF.